This T cell receptor (beta chain) was sequenced for a study of blood T cell repertoires in COVID-19. About the research overall: Samples of COVID-19 (acute and convalescent) were obtained from the United States, Italy and Spain.

The CDR3 loop spans 18 amino acids. V was clipped by 4 bases and J by 0 bases; unmatched bases: 12. Germline V gene data show CDR1 as KGHDR and CDR2 as SFDVKD. Data came from immunoSEQ multiplex PCR; TCRdb stores just in-frame clones and leaves some out. The sample has 350,000 to 400,000 clones, 85% to 90% seen once. The rearrangement uses TRBV24-1 and TRBJ2-3; 7 positions agree with TRBD1. The TCR sequence derives from a woman aged 30 to 39 with acute COVID-19. The sequencing sample was made of PBMCs or T cells enriched from blood (not recorded which). CDR3 residues: CATSDSKRGQISTDTQYF. The DNA for the CDR3 is TGTGCCACCAGTGACTCAAAGAGGGGGCAGATTAGCACAGATACGCAGTATTTT.